Following are 7 T cell receptor beta chains from one sample sequenced in a study of blood T cells in healthy people across ages. The authors ran a second PCR of roughly 6 to 11 cycles using a sample-barcoded 5' primer and a J-beta primer mix. TCRdb fed the 5' RACE reads into MiXCR, producing one record per CDR3 protein. The sample contains 550,000 to 750,000 distinct CDR3 sequences, 21% of which appear only once. Material: blood. The receptors shown here come from a man between 65 and 79 years old in good health.

This chain uses TRBV11-3 with TRBJ2-3; 7 nucleotides line up with TRBD2. Trimming removed 3 bases from V and 2 bases from J; junction bases left unmatched: 11. CDR3 length equals 17 residues. Germline CDR1 SGHNT, CDR2 YENEEA. The CDR3 region has the DNA TGTGCCAGCAGCTTTAGCGGGTGGCGACTTCACACAGATACGCAGTATTTT. Translating gives CASSFSGWRLHTDTQYF.

V is TRBV12-3 or TRBV12-4 and J is TRBJ2-7; 13 bases map to TRBD2. The J segment lost 4 bases and the V segment lost 3 bases, leaving 3 bases of the junction unmatched. The CDR3 has 15 residues. The CDR3: CASSFGLAGAYEQYF. The CDR3 bases are TGTGCCAGCAGTTTCGGACTAGCGGGAGCATACGAGCAGTACTTC.

In the case of this clonotype: Here the CDR3 omits its conserved ending phenylalanine or tryptophan, so a read error is the likely source. The chain employs TRBV6-2 or TRBV6-3 and TRBJ2-3; the D is unclear. Trimming pared 8 bases from V and 2 bases from J, leaving 11 bases between. From germline, CDR1 is MNHEY and CDR2 SVGEGT. The CDR3 runs to 13 residues. The CDR3 sequence: CASDGPTTDTQYS. The CDR3 nucleotides are TGTGCCAGCGACGGACCTACCACAGATACGCAGTATTCT.

This clonotype was counted between two and nine times. This rearrangement joins TRBV29-1 to TRBJ2-5, with 8 positions matching TRBD2. Germline V gene sequence: CDR1 SQVTM, CDR2 ANQGSEA. V dropped 7 bases and J dropped 4; count of bases not matched to a gene: 5. The CDR3 is made up of 12 amino acids. The CDR3 DNA is TGCAGCGCCGTTACTAGCGGAGAGACCCAGTACTTC. Protein sequence: CSAVTSGETQYF.

This clonotype was seen more than once but under ten times. J is TRBJ2-5 and V is TRBV18; 8 bases match TRBD1. The J call may be in error: the DNA end matches TRBJ2-7 better. The CDR3 contains 14 residues. Germline V gene sequence: CDR1 KGHSH, CDR2 LQKENI. CDR3 amino acids: CASSPQGQGYEQYF. The CDR3, as DNA: TGTGCCAGCTCACCACAAGGACAGGGCTACGAGCAGTACTTC.

This clonotype was recorded a few times. This chain uses TRBV7-8 with TRBJ2-7; D is ambiguous. The CDR3 covers 14 residues. V was cut by 3 bases and J by 2 bases, with 11 bases left in between. Germline V gene lookup returns CDR1 SGHVS and CDR2 FQNEAQ. CDR3 sequence (DNA): TGTGCCAGCAGCTTTCAGCAAGGTACCTACGAGCAGTACTTC. It encodes CASSFQQGTYEQYF.

In this sample, this clonotype turned up a few times. V is TRBV5-1 and J is TRBJ2-5, with TRBD2 matching over 13 bases. With the DNA end fitting TRBJ2-1 better, the J assignment may be wrong. The CDR3 has 15 residues. Germline lookup yields CDR1 SGHRS and CDR2 YFSETQ. CDR3 region: CASSQGTSGMNEQFF. CDR3 nucleotides: TGCGCCAGCAGCCAAGGGACTAGCGGGATGAATGAGCAGTTCTTC.